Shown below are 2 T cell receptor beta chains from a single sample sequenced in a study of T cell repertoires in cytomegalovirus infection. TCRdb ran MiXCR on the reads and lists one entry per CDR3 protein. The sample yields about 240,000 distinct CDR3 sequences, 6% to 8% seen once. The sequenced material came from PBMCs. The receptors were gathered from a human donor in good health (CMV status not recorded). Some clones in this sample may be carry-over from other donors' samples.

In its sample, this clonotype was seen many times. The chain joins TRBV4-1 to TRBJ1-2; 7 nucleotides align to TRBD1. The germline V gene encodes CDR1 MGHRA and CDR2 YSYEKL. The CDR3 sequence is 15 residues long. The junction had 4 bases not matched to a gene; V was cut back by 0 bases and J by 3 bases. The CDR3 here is CASSQDYTGDYGYTF. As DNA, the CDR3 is TGCGCCAGCAGCCAAGATTATACAGGGGACTATGGCTACACCTTC.

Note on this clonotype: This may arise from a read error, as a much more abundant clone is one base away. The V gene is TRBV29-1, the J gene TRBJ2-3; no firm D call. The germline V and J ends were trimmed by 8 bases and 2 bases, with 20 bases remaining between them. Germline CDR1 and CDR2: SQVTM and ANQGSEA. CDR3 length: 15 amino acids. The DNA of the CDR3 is TGCAGCACCAACTCAAGGGTGGCTTTCACAGATACGCAGTATTTT. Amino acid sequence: CSTNSRVAFTDTQYF.